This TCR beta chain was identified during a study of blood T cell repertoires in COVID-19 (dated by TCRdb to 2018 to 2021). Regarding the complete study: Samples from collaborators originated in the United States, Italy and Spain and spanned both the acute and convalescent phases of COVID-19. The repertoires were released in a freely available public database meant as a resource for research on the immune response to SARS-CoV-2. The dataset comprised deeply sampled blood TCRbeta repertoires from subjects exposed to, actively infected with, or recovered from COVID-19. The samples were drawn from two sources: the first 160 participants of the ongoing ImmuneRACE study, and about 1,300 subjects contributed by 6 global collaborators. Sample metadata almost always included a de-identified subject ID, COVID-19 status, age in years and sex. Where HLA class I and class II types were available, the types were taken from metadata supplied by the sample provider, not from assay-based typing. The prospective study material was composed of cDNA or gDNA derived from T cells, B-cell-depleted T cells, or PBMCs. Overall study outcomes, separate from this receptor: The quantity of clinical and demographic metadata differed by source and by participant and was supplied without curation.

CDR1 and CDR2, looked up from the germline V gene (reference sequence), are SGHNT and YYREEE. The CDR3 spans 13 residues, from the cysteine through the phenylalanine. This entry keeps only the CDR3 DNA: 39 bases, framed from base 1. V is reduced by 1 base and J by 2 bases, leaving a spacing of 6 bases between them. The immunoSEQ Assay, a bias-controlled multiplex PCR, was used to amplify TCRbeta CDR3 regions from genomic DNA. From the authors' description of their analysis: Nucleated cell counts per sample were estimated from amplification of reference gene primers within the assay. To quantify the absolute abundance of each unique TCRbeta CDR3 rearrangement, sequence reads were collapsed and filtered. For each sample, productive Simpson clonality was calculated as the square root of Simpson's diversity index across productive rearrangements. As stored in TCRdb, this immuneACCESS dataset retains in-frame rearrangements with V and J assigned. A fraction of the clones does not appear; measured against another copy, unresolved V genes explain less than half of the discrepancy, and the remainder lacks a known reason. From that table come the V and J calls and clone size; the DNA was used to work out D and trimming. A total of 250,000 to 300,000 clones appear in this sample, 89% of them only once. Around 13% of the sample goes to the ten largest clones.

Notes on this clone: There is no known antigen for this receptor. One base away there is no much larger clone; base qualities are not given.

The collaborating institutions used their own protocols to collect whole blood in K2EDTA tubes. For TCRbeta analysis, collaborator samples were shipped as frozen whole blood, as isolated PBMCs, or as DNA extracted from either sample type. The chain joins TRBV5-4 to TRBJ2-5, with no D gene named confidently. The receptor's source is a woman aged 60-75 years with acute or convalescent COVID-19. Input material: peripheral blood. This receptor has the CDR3 CASSLLGQETQYF. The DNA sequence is TGTGCCAGCAGCTTGCTCGGGCAAGAGACCCAGTACTTC.